Below, 27 T cell receptor beta chains from the same sample are listed, as sequenced in a study of T cell repertoires in cytomegalovirus infection. Their antigen targets remain unknown. TCRdb passed the reads through MiXCR, listing each CDR3 protein once. The sample has 700,000 to 850,000 distinct CDR3 sequences, around a third seen once. Material: cultured CD8+ T cells from PBMCs, obtained from culture after CMV antigen stimulation. The source of these receptors is a human donor in good health (CMV status not recorded). Some clones in this sample may be carry-over from other donors' samples.

Only a few counts were recorded for this clonotype. The gene calls are TRBV27 and TRBJ1-6, with D hard to call. The V end was cut by 10 bases, the J end by 0 bases, with 22 bases between. This CDR3 is built from 18 residues. In germline, CDR1 is MNHEY, CDR2 SMNVEV (reference sequence). The DNA of the CDR3 is TGTGCCACCCCGCGGTCGAGGGAGAGCAGCTCCTATAATTCACCCCTCCACTTT. It is translated as CATPRSRESSSYNSPLHF.

This clonotype was seen only a few times. DNA for the CDR3: TGTGCCAGCAGCTTAGGTACCACCTTAGGGACCCAGTACTTC. Translation gives CASSLGTTLGTQYF. The V gene is TRBV7-8, the J gene TRBJ2-5; no clear D. The V end was cut by 1 base, the J end by 7 bases, with 13 bases between. Germline loops: CDR1 SGHVS, CDR2 FQNEAQ. The CDR3 totals 14 residues. Combining the CDR3 with reference TRBV7-8 and TRBJ2-5 gives the whole variable domain GAGVSQSPRYKVAKRGQDVALRCDPISGHVSLFWYQQALGQGPEFLTYFQNEAQLDKSGLPSDRFFAERPEGSVSTLKIQRTQQEDSAVYLCASSLGTTLGTQYFGPGTRLLVL.

This clonotype was counted between two and nine times. V is TRBV7-2 and J is TRBJ1-1; possibly TRBD1 for D (5 bases). Per germline, CDR1 SGHTA and CDR2 FQGNSA. The CDR3 totals 16 residues. Trimming stripped 2 bases from V and 1 base from J, with 14 bases between. The CDR3 DNA reads as TGTGCCAGCAGCTTAAGGCAGGGCAGCCAGAACACTGAAGCTTTCTTT. Encoded protein: CASSLRQGSQNTEAFF. Full variable domain (remainder filled in from reference TRBV7-2 and TRBJ1-1): GAGVSQSPSNKVTEKGKDVELRCDPISGHTALYWYRQSLGQGLEFLIYFQGNSAPDKSGLPSDRFSAERTGGSVSTLTIQRTQQEDSAVYLCASSLRQGSQNTEAFFGQGTRLTVV.

This clonotype came up a few times. The J gene is TRBJ2-3, the V gene TRBV18, with D perhaps matching TRBD1 (6 bases). Per germline, CDR1 KGHSH and CDR2 LQKENI. V was shortened by 0 bases and J by 0 bases, with 7 bases between the two germline ends. This CDR3 comprises 15 residues. The chain's CDR3 is CASSPPTGSTDTQYF. The CDR3 nucleotides are TGTGCCAGCTCACCACCGACAGGTAGCACAGATACGCAGTATTTT.

This clonotype has only a few counts. This chain links TRBV5-1 with TRBJ1-2; no clear D. In germline, CDR1 is SGHRS, CDR2 YFSETQ. CDR3 size: 17 residues. V lost 0 bases and J lost 2, with 17 bases in between. CDR3 bases: TGCGCCAGCAGCTTGGCCGGCAGCCCGGTGGGGAACTATGGCTACACCTTC. It is translated as CASSLAGSPVGNYGYTF. Filled out from reference TRBV5-1 and TRBJ1-2, the complete variable domain reads KAGVTQTPRYLIKTRGQQVTLSCSPISGHRSVSWYQQTPGQGLQFLFEYFSETQRNKGNFPGRFSGRQFSNSRSEMNVSTLELGDSALYLCASSLAGSPVGNYGYTFGSGTRLTVV.

This clonotype was found a few times. This chain uses TRBV10-2 with TRBJ2-7; TRBD2 aligns across 7 bases. V gave up 6 bases and J gave up 7 bases; unmatched junction bases: 9. The CDR3 sequence is 13 residues long. Germline V CDR1 and CDR2: WSHSY, SAAADI. The CDR3 sequence: CASRISGEGEQYF. The CDR3 nucleotides are TGCGCCAGCAGGATCAGCGGGGAAGGGGAGCAGTACTTC.

The V gene is TRBV6-1, the J gene TRBJ1-1, with no clear D. CDR1 MNHNS and CDR2 SASEGT come from the germline V gene. Trimming pared 1 base from V and 6 bases from J, leaving 12 bases between. The CDR3 has 14 residues. CDR3: CASSEGSHAPEAFF. As DNA, the CDR3 is TGTGCCAGCAGTGAAGGGAGTCACGCACCTGAAGCTTTCTTT.

The rearrangement uses TRBV12-3 or TRBV12-4 and TRBJ1-6; no reliable D call. This CDR3 contains 13 residues. Trimming pared 6 bases from V and 4 bases from J, leaving 7 bases between. The CDR3 is CASRSEYNSPLHF. The CDR3 DNA follows: TGTGCCAGCAGGTCGGAGTATAATTCACCCCTCCACTTT.

A few counts support this clonotype. The gene calls are TRBV10-3 and TRBJ2-7; D possibly matches TRBD1 or TRBD2 (6 bases each). CDR1 ENHRY and CDR2 SYGVKD come from the germline V gene. The CDR3 runs to 12 residues. The V gene lost 8 bases and the J gene lost 2 bases, with 10 bases spanning the gap. CDR3 in amino acids: CAIRGPAYEQYF. CDR3 bases: TGTGCCATCCGGGGGCCCGCCTACGAGCAGTACTTC.

This clonotype has only a few counts. The chain combines TRBV20-1 with TRBJ2-2; TRBD1 or TRBD2 may be the D gene (5 bases each). CDR1 is DFQATT and CDR2 is SNEGSKA in the germline V gene (reference sequence). The CDR3 has 19 amino acids. V lost 0 bases to trimming and J lost 0 bases, with 20 bases between them. CDR3 in DNA: TGCAGTGCTAGAGATGTGGGGGACCCTGGGGCCACGAACACCGGGGAGCTGTTTTTT. It encodes CSARDVGDPGATNTGELFF.

The V gene is TRBV2, the J gene TRBJ1-2; D remains unclear. Germline V gene sequence: CDR1 SNHLY, CDR2 FYNNEI. CDR3 length: 11 amino acids. Trimming removed 6 bases from V and 8 bases from J, with 10 bases in between. CDR3 nucleotides: TGTGCCAGCAGGAATCGGGCCGGCTACACCTTC. Translating it yields CASRNRAGYTF.

This sequence joins TRBV4-1 and TRBJ2-1, with 9 bases matching TRBD2. The CDR3 spans 15 residues. Germline assignment: CDR1 MGHRA and CDR2 YSYEKL. Trimming removed 0 bases from V and 8 bases from J; junction bases left unmatched: 5. CDR3 sequence: CASSQELAGRDEQFF. CDR3 nucleotides: TGCGCCAGCAGCCAAGAACTAGCGGGCAGGGATGAGCAGTTCTTC.

This chain connects TRBV4-1 to TRBJ2-1; TRBD2 matches 12 bases. This CDR3 is built from 18 residues. J lost 4 bases, V lost 2 bases, and 9 bases had no gene match. Germline loops: CDR1 MGHRA, CDR2 YSYEKL. CDR3 DNA: TGCGCCAGCAGCCAATCCCCTAGCGGGGGGGCTACGTACAATGAGCAGTTCTTC. Its protein is CASSQSPSGGATYNEQFF.

In its sample, this clonotype was seen a few times. The chain links TRBV29-1 to TRBJ2-1; D might be TRBD1 (7 bases). Germline loops: CDR1 SQVTM, CDR2 ANQGSEA. The CDR3 has 16 amino acids. V lost 6 bases and J lost 0, with 18 bases in between. DNA for the CDR3: TGCAGCGTCGCGCGGGACAGCCCGAGCTCCTACAATGAGCAGTTCTTC. It is translated as CSVARDSPSSYNEQFF.

This clonotype was recorded a few times. Here the CDR3 reads CASSVTPTYEQYV. The CDR3 DNA reads as TGTGCCAGCAGCGTCACCCCAACCTACGAGCAGTACGTC. The genes are TRBV7-2 and TRBJ2-7; D is unclear. This CDR3 comprises 13 residues. Trimming stripped 5 bases from V and 2 bases from J, with 10 bases between. Germline assignment: CDR1 SGHTA and CDR2 FQGNSA.

The chain's CDR3 is CASSFSFGPLHF. The CDR3 nucleotides are TGTGCCAGCAGCTTCTCATTTGGACCCCTCCACTTT. The rearrangement uses TRBV7-2 and TRBJ1-6; D unclear. CDR3 length: 12 amino acids. V was cut by 3 bases and J by 12 bases, with 9 bases left in between. Germline CDR1 is SGHTA and CDR2 is FQGNSA.

The chain is built from TRBV27 and TRBJ2-1; 15 bases agree with TRBD2. Per germline, CDR1 MNHEY and CDR2 SMNVEV (reference sequence). J lost 9 bases, V lost 4 bases, and 13 bases had no gene match. This CDR3 contains 18 residues. CDR3 protein: CASSSGLAGGPSEPEQFF. The CDR3 region has the DNA TGTGCCAGCAGTTCAGGACTAGCGGGGGGGCCCAGCGAGCCTGAGCAGTTCTTC.

The rearrangement links TRBV4-1 to TRBJ2-5; either TRBD1 or TRBD2 may fit D (5 bases each). Germline values: CDR1 MGHRA, CDR2 YSYEKL. V lost 1 base, J lost 5 bases, and 14 bases lay in between. The CDR3 runs 15 residues. The CDR3 DNA sequence: TGCGCCAGCAGCCAAGCGGACTCCTGGGGGGAGACCCAGTACTTC. This encodes CASSQADSWGETQYF.

This clonotype is a singleton in its sample. The chain carries TRBV10-3 and TRBJ2-3; TRBD1 might be the D (6 bases). Trimming left V 8 bases short and J 0 bases short, with 18 bases between. CDR1 and CDR2 (germline): ENHRY, SYGVKD. This CDR3 region has 16 residues. The CDR3 DNA reads as TGTGCCATCCGTCTACCAAGGCAGGGGAGCACAGATACGCAGTATTTT. Encoded protein: CAIRLPRQGSTDTQYF.

This chain joins TRBV6-2 or TRBV6-3 and TRBJ2-1, with 9 bases that match TRBD2. The CDR3 has 17 amino acids. CDR1 and CDR2 from the germline V gene are MNHEY and SVGEGT. The junction had 8 bases not matched to a gene; V was cut back by 0 bases and J by 5 bases. CDR3 residues: CASSYSGGGVSDNEQFF. Written as DNA, the CDR3 is TGTGCCAGCAGTTACTCTGGCGGGGGGGTGTCAGACAATGAGCAGTTCTTC.

At least ten counts were recorded for this clonotype. The chain has TRBV12-3 or TRBV12-4 and TRBJ2-1; TRBD1 aligns across 7 bases. V shed 3 bases, J shed 2 bases, and the junction held 4 bases outside the gene matches. The CDR3 covers 15 residues. The DNA for the CDR3 is TGTGCCAGCAGTTTGGGGCAGGGGGCCTACAATGAGCAGTTCTTC. Translation gives CASSLGQGAYNEQFF.

This clonotype was detected only a few times. The V gene is TRBV7-6, the J gene TRBJ1-6; D unclear. V lost 1 base, J lost 9 bases, and 13 bases lay in between. The length of the CDR3 is 15 residues. CDR1 is SGHVS and CDR2 is FNYEAQ in the germline V gene. CDR3 loop: CASSLGYRVRSPLHF. CDR3 sequence (DNA): TGTGCCAGCAGCTTAGGGTATAGGGTGCGTTCACCCCTCCACTTT.

This chain joins TRBV12-5 and TRBJ1-1; the D gene is possibly TRBD1 (5 bases). Germline CDR1 and CDR2: LGHNT and FRNRAP. Trimming left V 5 bases short and J 1 base short, with 8 bases between. CDR3 length equals 13 residues. CDR3 region: CASGPDRNTEAFF. In DNA form, the CDR3 reads TGTGCTAGTGGTCCCGACAGGAACACTGAAGCTTTCTTT.

This clonotype occurred a few times. The CDR3 reads CASSQDRLAIHNEQFF. The CDR3 DNA is TGTGCCAGCAGCCAAGATAGGCTAGCGATCCACAATGAGCAGTTCTTC. The J gene is TRBJ2-1, the V gene TRBV3-1; possibly TRBD2 for D (6 bases). V lost 0 bases and J lost 5, with 14 bases in between. This CDR3 is 16 amino acids long. Germline-derived CDR1 and CDR2 are LGHDT and YNNKEL (reference sequence).

This clonotype was counted ten times or more. V and J are TRBV7-2 and TRBJ2-2, with no clear D. Trimming shortened V by 1 base and J by 0 bases, and 12 bases separated the two germline ends. CDR1 is SGHTA, CDR2 FQGNSA, per germline. The CDR3 is made up of 17 amino acids. The CDR3 reads CASSLELLPANTGELFF. CDR3 in DNA: TGTGCCAGCAGCTTAGAATTGCTTCCCGCGAACACCGGGGAGCTGTTTTTT.

This rearrangement joins TRBV2 to TRBJ1-1, with a possible D match to TRBD1 (5 bases). The V end was cut by 4 bases, the J end by 11 bases, with 11 bases between. Germline V lookup: CDR1 SNHLY, CDR2 FYNNEI. This CDR3 has 11 residues. The CDR3 region has the DNA TGTGCCAGCAGTGGGGGCAGAATGGCTTTCTTT. It encodes CASSGGRMAFF.

This chain joins TRBV5-1 and TRBJ2-7, with D possibly being TRBD2 (6 bases). Germline CDR1 is SGHRS and CDR2 is YFSETQ. The CDR3 extends over 14 amino acids. The ends were cut back, 4 bases at V and 0 bases at J, with 11 bases in the middle. The chain's CDR3 is CASSPGTFSYEQYF. CDR3 DNA: TGCGCCAGCAGCCCTGGGACTTTCTCCTACGAGCAGTACTTC.